These T cell receptor beta chains were read from a single sample in a study of T cell responses to AZD1222 COVID-19 vaccine. Data came from immunoSEQ multiplex PCR; TCRdb stores just in-frame clones and leaves some out. Among over 100,000 clones listed, approximately 86% were seen once. Specimen: peripheral blood, collected on day 0 of MenACWY control vaccination. The receptors originated from an adult in good health. Each CDR3 is given with its conserved first and last residue. A D gene is named only where the DNA matches it firmly. Where a row states a size, it is once, few, many or the class of an expanded clone; other rows omit it.

TRBJ2-5 | few | TRBV7-8 | NA | CASRVRGLETQYF | TGTGCCAGCAGAGTAAGGGGACTAGAGACCCAGTACTTC
TRBJ1-2 | NA | TRBV27 | TRBD1 | CASSYTGVGYGYTF | TGTGCCAGCAGTTACACAGGGGTTGGCTATGGCTACACCTTC
TRBJ2-2 | NA | TRBV2 | NA | CASSAGPLGGELFF | TGTGCCAGCAGTGCCGGGCCGCTGGGCGGGGAGCTGTTTTTT
TRBJ2-1 | few | TRBV30 | NA | CAWSVISAGRYNEQFF | TGTGCCTGGAGTGTGATATCGGCTGGCCGATACAATGAGCAGTTCTTC
TRBJ1-3 | NA | TRBV25-1 | NA | CASSVGPGGRNTIYF | TGTGCCAGCAGTGTTGGCCCAGGTGGGCGAAACACCATATATTTT
TRBJ1-1 | few | TRBV6-5 | NA | CASSYGEGRNTEAFF | TGTGCCAGCAGTTACGGGGAGGGTCGGAACACTGAAGCTTTCTTT
TRBJ2-2 | NA | TRBV5-1 | NA | CASSLGTANTGELFF | TGCGCCAGCAGCTTGGGGACAGCGAACACCGGGGAGCTGTTTTTT
TRBJ2-1 | NA | TRBV6-2/TRBV6-3 | TRBD1 | CASSRPGQETYNEQFF | TGTGCCAGCAGCCGCCCGGGACAGGAAACCTACAATGAGCAGTTCTTC
TRBJ1-2 | NA | TRBV6-1 | TRBD1 | CASSEYWAGGFDYGYTF | TGTGCCAGCAGTGAATACTGGGCAGGGGGCTTCGACTATGGCTACACCTTC
TRBJ1-2 | NA | TRBV7-2 | TRBD1 | CASTQGGKNYGYTF | TGTGCCAGCACCCAGGGGGGCAAGAACTATGGCTACACCTTC
TRBJ1-1 | NA | TRBV27 | NA | CAQQGENTEAFF | TGTGCCCAACAGGGAGAGAACACTGAAGCTTTCTTT
TRBJ2-3 | NA | TRBV28 | NA | CATRDARGTDTQYF | TGTGCCACCCGTGACGCCCGAGGAACAGATACGCAGTATTTT
TRBJ1-2 | NA | TRBV24-1 | NA | CATSEGGPAANYGYTF | TGTGCCACCAGTGAGGGGGGGCCGGCGGCAAACTATGGCTACACCTTC
TRBJ1-4 | NA | TRBV19 | TRBD1 | CASSIGTAEKLFF | TGTGCCAGTAGTATCGGGACAGCTGAAAAACTGTTTTTT
TRBJ1-1 | NA | TRBV30 | NA | CAWSEYFRRWDGTEAFF | TGTGCCTGGAGTGAGTACTTCAGGCGATGGGACGGCACTGAAGCTTTCTTT
TRBJ2-7 | NA | TRBV30 | TRBD2 | CACRSGLAGSYEQYF | TGTGCCTGCCGGTCGGGTCTAGCGGGGTCCTACGAGCAGTACTTC
TRBJ2-7 | NA | TRBV7-9 | NA | CASSLRQAGPYEQYF | TGTGCCAGCAGCTTGAGGCAGGCGGGCCCCTACGAGCAGTACTTC
TRBJ1-2 | NA | TRBV27 | NA | CASSLGTGVRYGYTF | TGTGCCAGCAGTTTAGGGACGGGGGTGCGGTATGGCTACACCTTC
TRBJ1-6 | once | TRBV2 | NA | CASSTQNANSPLHF | TGTGCCAGCAGTACACAGAACGCTAATTCACCCCTCCACTTT
TRBJ1-2 | few | TRBV19 | NA | CASSPGLNYGYTF | TGTGCCAGTAGCCCGGGTCTCAACTATGGCTACACCTTC